The source of this T cell receptor (beta chain) is a study of regulatory dendritic cells for organ transplantation. On the study more broadly: Regulatory dendritic cells came from monocytes given vitamin D3 and IL-10. Points from the study as a whole: The authors noted considerable between-person heterogeneity in alloreactive memory CD8+ cells. Naive CD4+ and CD8+ repertoires were highly diverse; memory CD8+ was most oligoclonal.

Using immunoSEQ multiplex PCR, the repertoire was profiled, and TCRdb retains in-frame clones only, with some absent. Among more than 15,000 clones listed, 70% to 85% were seen once. Comment on this clone: Its antigen is undetermined.

Sorted T cells were CFSE-labeled and cultured 5 days with allogeneic regulatory or mature dendritic cells at 1:10. Germline CDR1 and CDR2: SGHVS and FQNEAQ. CDR3 length equals 14 residues. V lost 5 bases to trimming and J lost 8 bases, with 17 bases between them. The sequenced sample was memory CD4+ T cells from blood cultured with regulatory dendritic cells. The subset was: CD45RO+ memory T cells. This sequence originates from a human donor in good health. V and J are TRBV7-8 and TRBJ2-3, with D perhaps matching TRBD2 (5 bases). For the CDR3, the DNA is TGTGCCAGCAGCGACGGGGAGAGGGCCCGTACGCAGTATTTT. This codes for CASSDGERARTQYF.